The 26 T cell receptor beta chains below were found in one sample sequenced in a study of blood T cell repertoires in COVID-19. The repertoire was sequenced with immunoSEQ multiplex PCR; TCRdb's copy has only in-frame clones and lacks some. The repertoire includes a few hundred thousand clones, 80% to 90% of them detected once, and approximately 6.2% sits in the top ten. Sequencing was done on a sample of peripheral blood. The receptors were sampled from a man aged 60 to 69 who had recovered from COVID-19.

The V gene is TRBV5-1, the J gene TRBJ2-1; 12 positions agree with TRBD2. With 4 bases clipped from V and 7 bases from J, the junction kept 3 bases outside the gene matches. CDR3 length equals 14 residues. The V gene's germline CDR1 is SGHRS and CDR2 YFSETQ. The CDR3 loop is CASSVGTSGNEQFF. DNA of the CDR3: TGCGCCAGCAGCGTAGGGACTAGCGGGAATGAGCAGTTCTTC.

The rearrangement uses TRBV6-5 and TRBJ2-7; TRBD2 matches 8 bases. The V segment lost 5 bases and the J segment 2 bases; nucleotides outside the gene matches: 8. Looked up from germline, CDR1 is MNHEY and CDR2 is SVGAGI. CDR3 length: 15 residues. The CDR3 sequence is CASSPQLAVTYEQYF. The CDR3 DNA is TGTGCCAGCAGTCCCCAACTAGCGGTGACCTACGAGCAGTACTTC.

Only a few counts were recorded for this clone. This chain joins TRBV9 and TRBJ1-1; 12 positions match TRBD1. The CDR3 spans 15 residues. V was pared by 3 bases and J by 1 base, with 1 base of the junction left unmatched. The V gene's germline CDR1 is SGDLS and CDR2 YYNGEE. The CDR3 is CASSEGQGANTEAFF. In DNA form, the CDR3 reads TGTGCCAGCAGCGAGGGACAGGGGGCGAACACTGAAGCTTTCTTT.

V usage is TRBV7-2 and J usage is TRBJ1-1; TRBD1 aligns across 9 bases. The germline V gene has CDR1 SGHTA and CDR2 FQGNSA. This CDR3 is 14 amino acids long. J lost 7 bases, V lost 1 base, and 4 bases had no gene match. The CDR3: CASSLVGQGVEAFF. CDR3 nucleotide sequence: TGTGCCAGCAGCTTAGTGGGACAGGGTGTTGAAGCTTTCTTT. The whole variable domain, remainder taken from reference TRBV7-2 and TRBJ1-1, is GAGVSQSPSNKVTEKGKDVELRCDPISGHTALYWYRQSLGQGLEFLIYFQGNSAPDKSGLPSDRFSAERTGGSVSTLTIQRTQQEDSAVYLCASSLVGQGVEAFFGQGTRLTVV.

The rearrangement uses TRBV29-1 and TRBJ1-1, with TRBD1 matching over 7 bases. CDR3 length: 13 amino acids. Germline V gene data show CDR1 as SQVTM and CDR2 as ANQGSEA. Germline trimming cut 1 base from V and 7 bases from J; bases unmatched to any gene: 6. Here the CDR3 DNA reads TGCAGCGTTGAAGCCTGGGCAGGGGGTGAAGCTTTCTTT. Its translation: CSVEAWAGGEAFF. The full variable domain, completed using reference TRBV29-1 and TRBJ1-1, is SAVISQKPSRDICQRGTSLTIQCQVDSQVTMMFWYRQQPGQSLTLIATANQGSEATYESGFVIDKFPISRPNLTFSTLTVSNMSPEDSSIYLCSVEAWAGGEAFFGQGTRLTVV.

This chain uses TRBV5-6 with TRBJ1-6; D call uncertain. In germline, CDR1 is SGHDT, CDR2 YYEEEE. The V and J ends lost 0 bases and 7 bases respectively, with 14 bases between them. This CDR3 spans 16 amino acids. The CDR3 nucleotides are TGTGCCAGCAGCTTGGCCACGGGAATTGGAAATTCACCCCTCCACTTT. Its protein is CASSLATGIGNSPLHF.

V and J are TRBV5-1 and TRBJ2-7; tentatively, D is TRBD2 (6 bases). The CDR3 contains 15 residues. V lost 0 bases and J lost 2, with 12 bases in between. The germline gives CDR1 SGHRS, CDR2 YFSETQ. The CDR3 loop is CASSLERLGAYEQYF. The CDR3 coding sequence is TGCGCCAGCAGCTTGGAGCGACTAGGGGCCTACGAGCAGTACTTC.

This chain's CDR3 is CASSFRGPQAFF. CDR3 sequence (DNA): TGTGCCAGCAGCTTTCGAGGGCCCCAAGCTTTCTTT. The chain is built from TRBV7-9 and TRBJ1-1; D gene uncertain. The CDR3 spans 12 residues. V lost 3 bases, J lost 9 bases, and 11 bases lay in between. Germline V CDR1 and CDR2: SEHNR, FQNEAQ (reference sequence).

CDR3 amino acids: CASSQDRERGFYGYTF. CDR3 nucleotides: TGTGCCAGCAGCCAAGATAGGGAAAGGGGTTTCTATGGCTACACCTTC. The rearrangement joins TRBV4-2 to TRBJ1-2, with D perhaps matching TRBD1 (5 bases). Germline CDR1 and CDR2: LGHNA and YNFKEQ. CDR3 size: 16 residues. Trimming removed 0 bases at V and 4 bases at J, with 15 bases between.

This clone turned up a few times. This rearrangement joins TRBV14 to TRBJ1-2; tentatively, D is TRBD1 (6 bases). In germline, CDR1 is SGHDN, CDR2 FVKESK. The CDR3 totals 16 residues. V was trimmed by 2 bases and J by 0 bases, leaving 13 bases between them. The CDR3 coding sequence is TGTGCCAGCAGCCAAACTCGACAGGCAGCTAACTATGGCTACACCTTC. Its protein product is CASSQTRQAANYGYTF.

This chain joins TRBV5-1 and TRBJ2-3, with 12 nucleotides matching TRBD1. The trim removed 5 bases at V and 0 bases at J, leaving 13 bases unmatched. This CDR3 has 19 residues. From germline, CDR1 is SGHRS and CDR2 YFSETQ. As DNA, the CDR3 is TGCGCCAGCAGTATGTCCGGGACAGGGGGCTCCGCTAGCACAGATACGCAGTATTTT. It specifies CASSMSGTGGSASTDTQYF.

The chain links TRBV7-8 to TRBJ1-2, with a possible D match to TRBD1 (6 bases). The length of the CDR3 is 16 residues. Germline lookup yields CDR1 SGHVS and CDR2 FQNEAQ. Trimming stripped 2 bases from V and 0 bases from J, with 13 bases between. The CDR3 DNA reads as TGTGCCAGCAGCTTAACTCAGGACAGAGCTAACTATGGCTACACCTTC. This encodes CASSLTQDRANYGYTF.

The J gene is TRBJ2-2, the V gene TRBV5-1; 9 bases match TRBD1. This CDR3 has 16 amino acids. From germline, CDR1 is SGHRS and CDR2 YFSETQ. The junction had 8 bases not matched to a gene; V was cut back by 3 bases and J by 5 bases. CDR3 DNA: TGCGCCAGCAGCTCCCTGACAGGGGGAAATACCGGGGAGCTGTTTTTT. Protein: CASSSLTGGNTGELFF.

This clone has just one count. CDR3 protein: CASSLGPQGGQETQYF. In nucleotides, the CDR3 is TGTGCCAGCAGCTTAGGCCCACAGGGGGGCCAAGAGACCCAGTACTTC. The chain joins TRBV7-7 to TRBJ2-5; 8 positions match TRBD1. Germline CDR1 reads SSHAT; CDR2 reads FNYEAQ (reference sequence). This CDR3 has 16 residues. The V and J ends lost 1 base and 1 base, in that order; junction bases with no gene match: 5.

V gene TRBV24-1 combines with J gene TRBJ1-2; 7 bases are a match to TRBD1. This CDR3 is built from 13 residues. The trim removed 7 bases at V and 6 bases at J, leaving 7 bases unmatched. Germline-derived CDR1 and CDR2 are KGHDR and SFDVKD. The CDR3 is CATSPAGGDGYTF. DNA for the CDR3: TGTGCCACCAGCCCCGCAGGGGGTGATGGCTACACCTTC.

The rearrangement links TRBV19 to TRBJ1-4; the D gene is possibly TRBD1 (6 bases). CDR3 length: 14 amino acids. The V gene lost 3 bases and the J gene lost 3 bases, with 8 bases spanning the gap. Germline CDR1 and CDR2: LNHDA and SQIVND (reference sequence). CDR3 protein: CASSMGAANEKLFF. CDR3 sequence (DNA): TGTGCCAGTAGTATGGGGGCCGCTAATGAAAAACTGTTTTTT.

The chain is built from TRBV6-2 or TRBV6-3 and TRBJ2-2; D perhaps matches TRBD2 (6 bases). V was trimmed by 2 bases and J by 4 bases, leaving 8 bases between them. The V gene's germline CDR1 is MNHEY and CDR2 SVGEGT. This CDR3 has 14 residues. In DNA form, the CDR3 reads TGTGCCAGCAGTTACCATAGCGGCACCGGGGAGCTGTTTTTT. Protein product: CASSYHSGTGELFF.

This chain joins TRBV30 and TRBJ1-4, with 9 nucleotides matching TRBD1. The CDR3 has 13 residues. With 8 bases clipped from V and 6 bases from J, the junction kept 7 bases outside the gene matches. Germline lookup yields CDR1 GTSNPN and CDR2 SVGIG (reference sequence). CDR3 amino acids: CAGAGQGDEKLFF. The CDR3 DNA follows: TGTGCCGGAGCGGGACAGGGAGATGAAAAACTGTTTTTT. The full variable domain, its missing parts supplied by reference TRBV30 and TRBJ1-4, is SQTIHQWPATLVQPVGSPLSLECTVEGTSNPNLYWYRQAAGRGLQLLFYSVGIGQISSEVPQNLSASRPQDRQFILSSKKLLLSDSGFYLCAGAGQGDEKLFFGSGTQLSVL.

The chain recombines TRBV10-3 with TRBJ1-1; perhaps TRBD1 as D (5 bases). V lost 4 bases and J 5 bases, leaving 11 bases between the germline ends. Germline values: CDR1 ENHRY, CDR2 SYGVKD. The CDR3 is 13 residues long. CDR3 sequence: CAISAQGSTEAFF. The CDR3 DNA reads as TGTGCCATCAGTGCGCAGGGCAGTACTGAAGCTTTCTTT.

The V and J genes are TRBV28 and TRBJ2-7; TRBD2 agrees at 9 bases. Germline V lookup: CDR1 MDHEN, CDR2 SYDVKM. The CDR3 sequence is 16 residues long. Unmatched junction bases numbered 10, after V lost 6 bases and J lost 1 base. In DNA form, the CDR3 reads TGTGCCAGCAGACCCCTCCCGACTAGCGGTTCCTACGAGCAGTACTTC. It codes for CASRPLPTSGSYEQYF.

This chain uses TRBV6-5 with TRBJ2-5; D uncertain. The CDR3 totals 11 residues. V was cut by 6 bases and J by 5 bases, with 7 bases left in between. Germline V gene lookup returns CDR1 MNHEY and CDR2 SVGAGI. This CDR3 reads CASSYRETQYF. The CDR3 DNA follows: TGTGCCAGCAGCTACCGTGAGACCCAGTACTTC.

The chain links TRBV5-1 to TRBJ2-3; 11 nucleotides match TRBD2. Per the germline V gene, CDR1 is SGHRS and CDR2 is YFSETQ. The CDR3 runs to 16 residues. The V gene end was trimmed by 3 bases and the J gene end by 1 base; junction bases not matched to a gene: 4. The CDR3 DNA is TGCGCCAGCAGCTCTCTAGCGGGGGGAGGCACAGATACGCAGTATTTT. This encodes CASSSLAGGGTDTQYF.

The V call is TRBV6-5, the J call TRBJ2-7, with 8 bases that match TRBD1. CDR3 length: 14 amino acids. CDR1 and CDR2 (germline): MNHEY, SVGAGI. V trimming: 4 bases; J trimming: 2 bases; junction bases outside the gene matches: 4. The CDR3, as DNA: TGTGCCAGCAGTTCCGCGACAGGGGCCTACGAGCAGTACTTC. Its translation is CASSSATGAYEQYF.

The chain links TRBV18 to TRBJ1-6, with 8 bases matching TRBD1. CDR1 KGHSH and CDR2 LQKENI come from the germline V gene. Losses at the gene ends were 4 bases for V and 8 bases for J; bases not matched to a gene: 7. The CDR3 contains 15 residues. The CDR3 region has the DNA TGTGCCAGCTCACGAGACAGGGGAGGGGATTCACCCCTCCACTTT. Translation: CASSRDRGGDSPLHF.

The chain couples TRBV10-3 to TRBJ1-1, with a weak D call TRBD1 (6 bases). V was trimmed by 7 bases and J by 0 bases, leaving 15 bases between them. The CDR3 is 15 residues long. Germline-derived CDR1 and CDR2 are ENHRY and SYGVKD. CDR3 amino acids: CAITTSTGLNTEAFF. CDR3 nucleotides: TGTGCCATCACTACCTCGACAGGCTTGAACACTGAAGCTTTCTTT.

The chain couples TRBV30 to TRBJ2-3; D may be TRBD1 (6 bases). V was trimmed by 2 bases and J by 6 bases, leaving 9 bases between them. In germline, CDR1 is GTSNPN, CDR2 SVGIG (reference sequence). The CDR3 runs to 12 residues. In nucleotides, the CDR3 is TGTGCCTGGAGTTCCCAGGGGGATACGCAGTATTTT. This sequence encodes CAWSSQGDTQYF.